The 29 T cell receptor beta chains listed next were all sequenced from one sample in a study of cytomegalovirus exposure and HLA in healthy donors. It was with 60 Vbeta and 13 Jbeta primers that the PCR ran. Sequencing was performed with immunoSEQ multiplex PCR; in TCRdb, only in-frame clones are kept and a portion is missing. The data hold around 110,000 clones, with roughly three quarters observed a single time. The sample comprised PBMCs. All receptors come from a man between 18 and 29 years old in good health and CMV-seronegative.

The V call is TRBV5-8, the J call TRBJ2-7; the D gene is possibly TRBD1 (5 bases). This CDR3 contains 15 residues. Germline V gene sequence: CDR1 SGHTS, CDR2 YDEGEE. V lost 0 bases and J lost 0, with 10 bases in between. Written as DNA, the CDR3 is TGTGCCAGCAGCTTGGTCGGAGACAGCTCCTACGAGCAGTACTTC. Translated: CASSLVGDSSYEQYF. The full variable domain, rest sourced from reference TRBV5-8 and TRBJ2-7, is EAGVTQSPTHLIKTRGQQATLRCSPISGHTSVYWYQQALGLGLQFLLWYDEGEERNRGNFPPRFSGRQFPNYSSELNVNALELEDSALYLCASSLVGDSSYEQYFGPGTRLTVT.

The count of this clone is one. The chain recombines TRBV7-9 with TRBJ1-1; TRBD1 matches at 7 bases. Losses at the gene ends were 6 bases for V and 11 bases for J; bases not matched to a gene: 12. Germline loops: CDR1 SEHNR, CDR2 FQNEAQ (reference sequence). CDR3 length equals 13 residues. The CDR3 DNA sequence: TGTGCCAGCAGATCCGGGACAGATAGGGTGGCTTTCTTT. Translating it yields CASRSGTDRVAFF.

The chain carries TRBV25-1 and TRBJ2-3, with TRBD2 identical over 8 bases. The CDR3 consists of 16 residues. Trimming removed 2 bases from V and 4 bases from J; junction bases left unmatched: 8. The germline V gene encodes CDR1 MGHDK and CDR2 SYGVNS. The CDR3 spells CASSEIGGGYSDTQYF. The CDR3 DNA sequence: TGTGCCAGCAGTGAAATTGGCGGGGGGTACTCAGATACGCAGTATTTT.

The J gene is TRBJ1-2, the V gene TRBV5-1; 10 bases match TRBD1. CDR1 and CDR2 from the germline V gene are SGHRS and YFSETQ. The length of the CDR3 is 15 residues. V trimming: 4 bases; J trimming: 8 bases; junction bases outside the gene matches: 11. The CDR3 spells CASSTPTGGGGGYTF. The CDR3 DNA reads as TGCGCCAGCAGCACCCCGACAGGGGGCGGCGGGGGCTACACCTTC.

The CDR3 sequence: CASRVPGTGTNTEAFF. CDR3 nucleotides: TGTGCCAGCAGGGTTCCGGGGACAGGGACGAACACTGAAGCTTTCTTT. The rearrangement joins TRBV2 to TRBJ1-1; 9 bases fit TRBD1. Germline lookup yields CDR1 SNHLY and CDR2 FYNNEI. The CDR3 sequence is 16 residues long. V was clipped by 6 bases and J by 1 base; unmatched bases: 9.

The rearrangement joins TRBV13 to TRBJ2-2, with a tentative D call TRBD2 (5 bases). The V end lost 6 bases, the J end lost 5 bases, and 10 bases lay between the germline ends. The CDR3 length is 13 residues. Germline-derived CDR1 and CDR2 are PRHDT and FYEKMQ (reference sequence). The CDR3 DNA sequence: TGTGCCAGCAGACGAGCGGTTACCGGGGAGCTGTTTTTT. This sequence encodes CASRRAVTGELFF.

The rearrangement links TRBV7-3 to TRBJ2-3; 16 positions agree with TRBD2. This CDR3 has 17 residues. Germline CDR1 is SGHTA and CDR2 is FQGTGA. Trimming removed 5 bases from V and 6 bases from J; junction bases left unmatched: 8. The CDR3 is CASSVGTSGGGGDTQYF. Here the CDR3 DNA reads TGTGCCAGCAGCGTCGGGACTAGCGGGGGGGGAGGGGATACGCAGTATTTT.

V gene TRBV13 combines with J gene TRBJ1-5; 9 bases are shared with TRBD1. This CDR3 spans 18 amino acids. CDR1 and CDR2 (germline): PRHDT, FYEKMQ (reference sequence). Losses at the gene ends were 5 bases for V and 3 bases for J; bases not matched to a gene: 14. The chain's CDR3 is CASSLKGTGTGLNQPQHF. The CDR3 DNA is TGTGCCAGCAGCCTAAAGGGGACCGGGACAGGGCTCAATCAGCCCCAGCATTTT.

The chain combines TRBV5-1 with TRBJ2-7; D is undetermined. Germline V gene lookup returns CDR1 SGHRS and CDR2 YFSETQ. The V gene lost 0 bases and the J gene lost 1 base, with 11 bases spanning the gap. This CDR3 has 15 amino acids. The CDR3 DNA reads TGCGCCAGCAGCTTGGGGGCAGTCCGTTCCTACGAGCAGTACTTC. Encoded protein: CASSLGAVRSYEQYF.

CDR3 in amino acids: CASSPGTGGTDTQYF. The CDR3 DNA reads TGCGCCAGCAGCCCCGGGACAGGGGGCACAGATACGCAGTATTTT. V and J are TRBV4-3 and TRBJ2-3; 10 bases are shared with TRBD1. The V segment lost 4 bases and the J segment 1 base; nucleotides outside the gene matches: 2. Germline CDR1 LGHNA, CDR2 YSLEER. There are 15 residues in the CDR3.

The V call is TRBV7-2, the J call TRBJ2-1; a weak D match, TRBD1 (5 bases). CDR3 length: 11 residues. Germline V gives CDR1 SGHTA, CDR2 FQGNSA. V was trimmed by 6 bases and J by 9 bases, leaving 9 bases between them. This CDR3 is CASRWGVEQFF. In DNA, the CDR3 is TGTGCCAGCAGGTGGGGCGTTGAGCAGTTCTTC.

This clone was counted only a few times. DNA of the CDR3: TGTGCCAGCAGTGAAATACCTACAGGGGTGTATGGAAACACCATATATTTT. Its translation: CASSEIPTGVYGNTIYF. This sequence joins TRBV6-1 and TRBJ1-3; 7 nucleotides align to TRBD1. Germline V gene sequence: CDR1 MNHNS, CDR2 SASEGT. The CDR3 runs to 17 residues. J was trimmed by 3 bases and V by 2 bases; bases with no gene match: 10.

The chain couples TRBV2 to TRBJ1-2; the D gene is possibly TRBD1 (5 bases). In germline, CDR1 is SNHLY, CDR2 FYNNEI. The CDR3 runs to 15 residues. The V end lost 3 bases, the J end lost 4 bases, and 15 bases lay between the germline ends. The CDR3 nucleotides read TGTGCCAGCAGTGACATGCGTGGGGGGAGCTATGGCTACACCTTC. Protein sequence: CASSDMRGGSYGYTF.

The rearrangement links TRBV4-2 to TRBJ2-3, with 8 bases aligning to TRBD1. The J segment lost 1 base and the V segment lost 6 bases, leaving 6 bases of the junction unmatched. Looked up from germline, CDR1 is LGHNA and CDR2 is YNFKEQ. This CDR3 comprises 15 residues. The CDR3 DNA is TGTGCCAGCAGTCCGATACAGGGGGGCACAGATACGCAGTATTTT. It encodes CASSPIQGGTDTQYF.

The table lists this clone with a few counts. The chain couples TRBV6-4 to TRBJ2-1; 9 positions match TRBD1. Germline trimming cut 5 bases from V and 4 bases from J; bases unmatched to any gene: 9. This CDR3 region has 16 residues. Germline values: CDR1 MRHNA, CDR2 SNTAGT. The CDR3: CASSPKGGQGYNEQFF. The CDR3 bases are TGTGCCAGCAGTCCTAAGGGGGGACAGGGTTACAATGAGCAGTTCTTC.

This clone appeared a single time. The rearrangement uses TRBV10-1 and TRBJ2-5; the D gene is possibly TRBD2 (7 bases). The CDR3 loop spans 14 amino acids. The germline gives CDR1 WNHNN, CDR2 SYGVQD (reference sequence). The V end lost 4 bases, the J end lost 1 base, and 10 bases lay between the germline ends. Written as DNA, the CDR3 is TGCGCCAGCAGTGCCGGGGGGCCCCAAGAGACCCAGTACTTC. Amino acid sequence: CASSAGGPQETQYF.

The chain employs TRBV10-3 and TRBJ1-2; D is undetermined. V dropped 0 bases and J dropped 2 bases, with 7 bases sitting between them. The CDR3 covers 14 residues. In germline, CDR1 is ENHRY, CDR2 SYGVKD. CDR3 sequence: CAISESRVNYGYTF. The CDR3 nucleotides read TGTGCCATCAGTGAGTCGAGGGTAAACTATGGCTACACCTTC.

The CDR3 protein is CASSLIGSQANSPLHF. CDR3 nucleotide sequence: TGTGCCAGCAGCTTAATCGGATCCCAGGCTAATTCACCCCTCCACTTT. This chain joins TRBV11-2 and TRBJ1-6; D unclear. The germline V gene encodes CDR1 SGHAT and CDR2 FQNNGV. V dropped 2 bases and J dropped 6 bases, with 14 bases sitting between them. The CDR3 has 16 amino acids.

This sequence joins TRBV7-2 and TRBJ2-2; no reliable D call. Per the germline V gene, CDR1 is SGHTA and CDR2 is FQGNSA. Trimming shortened V by 2 bases and J by 0 bases, and 4 bases separated the two germline ends. The CDR3 is 14 amino acids. The CDR3 loop reads CASSLITNTGELFF. The DNA for the CDR3 is TGTGCCAGCAGCTTAATTACGAACACCGGGGAGCTGTTTTTT.

The chain carries TRBV7-9 and TRBJ2-2; D is unresolved. The CDR3 length is 16 residues. Germline V gene sequence: CDR1 SEHNR, CDR2 FQNEAQ (reference sequence). Trimming shortened V by 2 bases and J by 0 bases, and 10 bases separated the two germline ends. The CDR3 DNA is TGTGCCAGCAGCTTATTGGGCCAGACGAACACCGGGGAGCTGTTTTTT. Translation gives CASSLLGQTNTGELFF. Combining the CDR3 with reference TRBV7-9 and TRBJ2-2 gives the whole variable domain DTGVSQNPRHKITKRGQNVTFRCDPISEHNRLYWYRQTLGQGPEFLTYFQNEAQLEKSRLLSDRFSAERPKGSFSTLEIQRTEQGDSAMYLCASSLLGQTNTGELFFGEGSRLTVL.

The chain recombines TRBV6-1 with TRBJ2-3; TRBD2 might be the D (6 bases). The V gene's germline CDR1 is MNHNS and CDR2 SASEGT. V was shortened by 7 bases and J by 4 bases, with 15 bases between the two germline ends. This CDR3 comprises 14 residues. CDR3 in DNA: TGTGCCAGCAACCAAAGAGGGAGGCCAGATACGCAGTATTTT. This encodes CASNQRGRPDTQYF.

The chain couples TRBV4-2 to TRBJ1-2, with 7 bases aligning to TRBD1. The CDR3 is made up of 15 amino acids. Germline V lookup: CDR1 LGHNA, CDR2 YNFKEQ. V lost 1 base and J lost 1; bases outside the gene matches: 3. DNA of the CDR3: TGTGCCAGCAGCCAAGGGCAGGGGGATAACTATGGCTACACCTTC. Encoded protein: CASSQGQGDNYGYTF.

The V and J genes are TRBV29-1 and TRBJ2-2; 11 bases line up with TRBD1. The CDR3 runs to 16 residues. Trimming took 4 bases from V and 5 from J; bases not matched to a gene: 9. Per germline, CDR1 SQVTM and CDR2 ANQGSEA. CDR3 coding DNA: TGCAGCGTTGCCTCGTTCCGGGACAGGGGGACCGGGGAGCTGTTTTTT. Translating it yields CSVASFRDRGTGELFF.

The V gene is TRBV27, the J gene TRBJ2-2; 9 bases line up with TRBD1. V trimming: 5 bases; J trimming: 4 bases; junction bases outside the gene matches: 5. Germline assignment: CDR1 MNHEY and CDR2 SMNVEV (reference sequence). This CDR3 has 15 residues. In nucleotides, the CDR3 is TGTGCCAGCAGTCATCGACAGGGGGGCACCGGGGAGCTGTTTTTT. Its translation is CASSHRQGGTGELFF.

The chain has TRBV6-5 and TRBJ2-5; the D gene is possibly TRBD1 (6 bases). The J call is in doubt because the DNA end fits TRBJ2-7 better. The germline gives CDR1 MNHEY, CDR2 SVGAGI. This CDR3 is 16 amino acids long. CDR3 region: CASSLSASRGSYEQYF. DNA for the CDR3: TGTGCCAGCAGTTTGTCGGCGAGCAGGGGATCCTACGAGCAGTACTTC.

J is TRBJ2-7 and V is TRBV7-8; 7 nucleotides line up with TRBD2. This CDR3 is built from 14 residues. Germline trimming cut 4 bases from V and 6 bases from J; bases unmatched to any gene: 9. The germline gives CDR1 SGHVS, CDR2 FQNEAQ. The CDR3: CASSSTSRLGEQYF. Here the CDR3 DNA reads TGTGCCAGCAGCTCGACTAGCAGACTTGGCGAGCAGTACTTC.

The chain recombines TRBV10-3 with TRBJ1-2; D call uncertain. V gave up 0 bases and J gave up 2 bases, with 4 bases separating them. This CDR3 has 13 amino acids. The germline V gene encodes CDR1 ENHRY and CDR2 SYGVKD. In DNA form, the CDR3 reads TGTGCCATCAGTGAGTCAGAGAACTATGGCTACACCTTC. Translated: CAISESENYGYTF.

The chain recombines TRBV7-2 with TRBJ1-5; D remains unclear. This CDR3 comprises 13 residues. Germline V gene lookup returns CDR1 SGHTA and CDR2 FQGNSA. V lost 3 bases and J lost 2, with 5 bases in between. The DNA of the CDR3 is TGTGCCAGCAGCTTCCGTGGCAATCAGCCCCAGCATTTT. It encodes CASSFRGNQPQHF.

CDR3 sequence: CASSQAYKTGSYGYTF. CDR3 DNA: TGCGCCAGCAGCCAAGCATATAAGACAGGGAGCTATGGCTACACCTTC. The chain is built from TRBV4-3 and TRBJ1-2; 7 bases fit TRBD1. V shed 1 base and J 4 bases; nucleotides not matched to a gene: 9. There are 16 residues in the CDR3. Germline V gives CDR1 LGHNA, CDR2 YSLEER.